This T cell receptor beta chain was identified in a study of CD8+CD57+ T cells in acquired aplastic anemia. Whole-study context: CD4+ and CD8+ cells, once sorted, gave DNA averaging about 3 ug. CD4+ reads averaged about 10 million in healthy donors.

On this clonotype: Its target is unknown.

The CDR3 totals 16 residues. The V gene's germline CDR1 is SGHRS and CDR2 YFSETQ. V lost 4 bases and J 0 bases, leaving 15 bases between the germline ends. Broader study findings: Patients and controls were found to share fewer than 35 CD8+ CDR3 sequences.

The use of genomic DNA as template underpinned the TCR beta VDJ and CDR3 profiling. TCRdb re-called the reads through MiXCR, storing one row per CDR3 protein. The sample has about 170,000 distinct CDR3 sequences, roughly 47% seen once; the top ten hold approximately 1%. The sequence was obtained from a human donor in good health. The sequencing sample was made of sorted CD4+, CD8+, or CD8+CD57+ T cells (not recorded which) from PBMCs. The rearrangement links TRBV5-1 to TRBJ2-3; either TRBD1 or TRBD2 may fit D (5 bases each). Here the CDR3 reads CASSAARGRSTDTQYF. The CDR3 DNA sequence: TGCGCCAGCAGCGCCGCAAGGGGACGGAGCACAGATACGCAGTATTTT.